This record concerns one T cell receptor (beta chain) sequence. This clonotype was seen a few times. Which antigen it targets is not known. Per-nucleotide qualities are absent, and no much larger clonotype sits a single base away. This sample stems from a study of blood T cells in healthy people across ages (dated by TCRdb to 2013 to 2016). Context from the whole study: In model experiments, template switching captured roughly one uniquely barcoded TCR beta cDNA molecule for every two T cells. The study analyzed two additional independent replicas of 1 million unique cDNA reads from the same blood draw for two donors, one aged 18 to 30 and one aged 80 or older. Donors of different ages were randomly distributed across sequencing lanes to avoid experimental bias. To track age-related changes in TCR beta repertoire diversity, the study relied on deep sequencing normalized with unique cDNA molecular identifiers. The donors were divided into four age groups: young (average around 17 years), middle-aged (about 39), aged (about 60) and long-lived (roughly 86). Study-wide conclusions, independent of this receptor: Estimates of total diversity based on one million sequenced T cells were regarded as lower bounds and as underestimates. As age increased, observed TCR beta diversity per million T cells dropped in a roughly linear way, and a significant reduction was already evident by age about 36. Observed TCR beta diversity correlated strongly with the percentage of naive T cells measured by flow cytometry. Bulk unsorted PBMC profiling prevented conclusive comparison of naive and antigen-experienced compartments. Because donor CMV infection status was unknown, age-related changes in expanded clonotypes were potentially confounded. Compared with the aged group, the long-lived group had more naive CD4+ T cells, fewer expanded clones and increased TCR diversity, a pattern suggesting age selection.

Systemically healthy Caucasian individuals from Russia, some 40 in total and aged roughly 6 to 95 years, were included as donors. Around 9.9 milliliters of peripheral blood were collected from each donor into EDTA-treated Vacutainer tubes. PBMCs were isolated by Ficoll-Paque density-gradient centrifugation, with at least 6 million obtained per sample. Total RNA, at least 6 micrograms per sample, was extracted from PBMCs with Trizol reagent. Naive CD45RAhigh/CD27high T cell percentages were measured by flow cytometry on a PBMC aliquot from every donor. The library relied on 5' RACE. Instrument on record: Illumina HiSeq 2500. The second PCR ran for about 6 to 11 cycles and used a J-beta primer mix along with a sample-barcoded 5' primer. A template-switch 5' adaptor carrying 12 random nucleotides introduced a unique molecular identifier onto each TCR beta cDNA molecule. Each sample yielded at least 2.5 million CDR3-containing paired-end reads. First-strand cDNA was synthesized from all RNA with the Mint cDNA synthesis kit, primed by a TRBC-specific oligonucleotide. Following uracil-DNA glycosylase treatment, a first 18-cycle PCR with universal primers M1SS and BC2_uni_R was performed on all cDNA. As for the original processing: For normalization, 1 million high-quality reads were randomly selected from each sample, with every read carrying a distinct molecular identifier. Reads sharing molecular identifiers were discarded rather than binned into consensus sequences. CDR3 identification, clonotype clustering and error correction used MiTCR with a Q25 quality threshold and the strictest error-elimination algorithm. A nonparametric unseen species model with Euler transformation was used to estimate a lower bound on total TCR beta diversity. The public reads were quality trimmed at Q25 with fastp and then assembled into clones with MiXCR by TCRdb, keeping productive beta chains. Duplicate CDR3 protein sequences are folded into a single record with the most common DNA and genes. The V and J calls come from TCRdb's annotation, not from the publication. The sample table holds roughly 1,500,000 distinct CDR3 sequences, of which 35% to 45% were seen once. The top ten constitute 7.9% of the sample.

From the cysteine up to the phenylalanine, the CDR3 has a length of 13 residues. The only DNA kept is the CDR3, 39 bases in frame from the first base. Taken from the germline V gene, the CDR1 and CDR2 loops are SNHLY and FYNNEI. Sequenced input: blood. This clonotype originated in a woman aged 18 to 35 in good health. The sequence is built from TRBV2 and TRBJ2-5; possibly the D gene is TRBD2, per 5 matching bases. The DNA end is more similar to TRBJ2-7, so the J call may be wrong. The CDR3 reads as follows: CASLRELPDEQYF. The nucleotide sequence is TGTGCCAGCCTTCGGGAATTACCAGACGAGCAGTACTTC.